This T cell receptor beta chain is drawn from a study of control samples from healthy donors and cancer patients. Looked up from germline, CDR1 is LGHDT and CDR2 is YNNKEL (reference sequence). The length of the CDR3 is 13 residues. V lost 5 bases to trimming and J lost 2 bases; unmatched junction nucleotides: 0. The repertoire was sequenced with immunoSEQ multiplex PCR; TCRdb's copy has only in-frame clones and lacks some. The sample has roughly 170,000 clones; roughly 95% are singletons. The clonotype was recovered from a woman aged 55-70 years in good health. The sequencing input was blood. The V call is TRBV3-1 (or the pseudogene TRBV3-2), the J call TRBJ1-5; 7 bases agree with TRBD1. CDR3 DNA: TGTGCCAGCAGCGGACAGGGCAATCAGCCCCAGCATTTT. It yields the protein CASSGQGNQPQHF.